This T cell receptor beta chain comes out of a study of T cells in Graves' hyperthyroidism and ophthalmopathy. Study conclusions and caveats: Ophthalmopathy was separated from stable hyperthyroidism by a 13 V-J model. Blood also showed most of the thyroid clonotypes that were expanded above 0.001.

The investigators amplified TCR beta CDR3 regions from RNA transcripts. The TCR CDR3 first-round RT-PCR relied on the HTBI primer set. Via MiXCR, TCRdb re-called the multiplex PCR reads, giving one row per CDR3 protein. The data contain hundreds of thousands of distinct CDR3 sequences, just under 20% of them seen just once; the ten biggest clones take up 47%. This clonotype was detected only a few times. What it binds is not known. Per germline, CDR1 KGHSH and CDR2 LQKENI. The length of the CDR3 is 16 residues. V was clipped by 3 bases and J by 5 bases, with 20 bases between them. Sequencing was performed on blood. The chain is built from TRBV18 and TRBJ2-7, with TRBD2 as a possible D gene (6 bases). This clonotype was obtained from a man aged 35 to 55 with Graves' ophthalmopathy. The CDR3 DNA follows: TGTGCCAGCTCACCTTCTAGTCCCGGTAGCGGAAACGAGCAGTACTTC. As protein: CASSPSSPGSGNEQYF.